Below are 10 T cell receptor beta chains sequenced from a single sample in a study of response to subunit inactivated influenza vaccine. TCRdb fed the RT-PCR reads into MiXCR, producing one record per CDR3 protein. The sample shows under 200,000 distinct CDR3 sequences, 11% of them seen only once. Sequenced here: non-naive T cells sorted from PBMCs, sampled about 40 days after vaccination. These receptors were obtained from a man in his fifties who received an inactivated influenza vaccine.

The CDR3 DNA follows: TGTGCCAGCAGCCAGGGCCCTCCCGGCACCTATAATTCACCCCTCCACTTT. This encodes CASSQGPPGTYNSPLHF. V gene TRBV3-1 combines with J gene TRBJ1-6; no firm D call. Germline CDR1 is LGHDT and CDR2 is YNNKEL (reference sequence). The ends were cut back, 3 bases at V and 2 bases at J, with 14 bases in the middle. The CDR3 length is 17 residues.

This clonotype was picked up a small number of times. Here the CDR3 reads CASSLSTGRLNTEAFF. The CDR3 nucleotides are TGTGCCAGCAGTTTATCTACGGGACGCTTAAACACTGAAGCTTTCTTT. This chain links TRBV27 with TRBJ1-1; D possibly corresponds to TRBD1 (5 bases). Germline CDR1 and CDR2: MNHEY and SMNVEV (reference sequence). Deletions cut 0 bases from V and 2 bases from J, with 13 bases between. The CDR3 totals 16 residues.

The rearrangement joins TRBV12-3 or TRBV12-4 to TRBJ1-1, with 7 bases identical to TRBD1. V lost 6 bases to trimming and J lost 6 bases; unmatched junction nucleotides: 7. The CDR3 totals 13 residues. The CDR3 sequence is CASRVTGDAEAFF. The CDR3 nucleotides read TGTGCCAGCAGAGTTACAGGGGACGCTGAAGCTTTCTTT.

This CDR3 reads CASSSTGGNTEAFF. For the CDR3, the DNA is TGCGCCAGCAGCTCCACTGGGGGGAACACTGAAGCTTTCTTT. The chain joins TRBV5-1 to TRBJ1-1, with D tentatively TRBD1 (5 bases). The CDR3 is 14 residues long. V lost 3 bases to trimming and J lost 1 base, with 10 bases between them. The V gene's germline CDR1 is SGHRS and CDR2 YFSETQ.

About this clonotype itself: One base away lies a much larger clone, so this may be a sequencing read error. The chain uses TRBV12-3 or TRBV12-4 and TRBJ2-7; tentative D call: TRBD2 (6 bases). This CDR3 is 14 amino acids long. CDR3 amino acids: CASSLARVDYEQNF. The CDR3 nucleotides read TGTGCCAGCAGTTTAGCCAGGGTGGACTACGAGCAGAACTTC.

This clonotype appeared many times. The chain joins TRBV10-2 to TRBJ2-1; 11 bases are a match to TRBD2. The V gene's germline CDR1 is WSHSY and CDR2 SAAADI. After removal of 6 bases from V and 0 bases from J, the junction contained 4 bases not matched to a gene. The CDR3 contains 16 residues. CDR3 amino acids: CASRSTSGSSYNEQFF. The DNA for the CDR3 is TGCGCCAGCAGGAGCACTAGCGGGAGCTCCTACAATGAGCAGTTCTTC.

This clonotype showed up many times. This chain links TRBV24-1 with TRBJ1-2; 9 bases are a match to TRBD1. The germline V gene encodes CDR1 KGHDR and CDR2 SFDVKD. This CDR3 comprises 16 residues. The V segment lost 3 bases and the J segment 7 bases; nucleotides outside the gene matches: 11. The CDR3 nucleotides are TGTGCCACCAGTGATAAAACCGGGACAGGGTGGGGTGGCTACACCTTC. Its translation is CATSDKTGTGWGGYTF.

This clonotype was counted many times. The chain is built from TRBV5-1 and TRBJ1-5; TRBD1 aligns across 7 bases. V was clipped by 4 bases and J by 4 bases; unmatched bases: 20. The CDR3 covers 19 residues. Germline lookup yields CDR1 SGHRS and CDR2 YFSETQ. The CDR3 region has the DNA TGCGCCAGCAGCATTGGAGTACTGGAGTGCCAGGGGGAGAATCAGCCCCAGCATTTT. This codes for CASSIGVLECQGENQPQHF.

The V and J genes are TRBV6-1 and TRBJ2-7; 10 nucleotides agree with TRBD1. The CDR3 is 15 residues long. Germline CDR1 MNHNS, CDR2 SASEGT. The trim removed 6 bases at V and 2 bases at J, leaving 7 bases unmatched. For the CDR3, the DNA is TGTGCCAGCAGAACAACCGGGACAGGGGCCTACGAGCAGTACTTC. Amino acids: CASRTTGTGAYEQYF.

The rearrangement links TRBV29-1 to TRBJ1-1; a possible D gene is TRBD1 (6 bases). Between the trimmed V and J ends, which lost 7 bases and 1 base, there was a span of 13 bases. CDR3 length equals 13 residues. Germline assignment: CDR1 SQVTM and CDR2 ANQGSEA. CDR3 in amino acids: CSATRGPNTEAFF. As DNA, the CDR3 is TGCAGCGCTACGCGGGGGCCGAACACTGAAGCTTTCTTT. Supplemented by reference TRBV29-1 and TRBJ1-1, the full variable domain reads SAVISQKPSRDICQRGTSLTIQCQVDSQVTMMFWYRQQPGQSLTLIATANQGSEATYESGFVIDKFPISRPNLTFSTLTVSNMSPEDSSIYLCSATRGPNTEAFFGQGTRLTVV.